This TCR beta chain was sequenced during a study of graft-versus-host responses after intestinal transplantation. About this clone: Its antigen is not identified.

Study-wide findings and caveats: The marrow of recipients harbored GvH clones, and ileum or blood showed some of them first.

Germline CDR1 reads SGHVS; CDR2 reads FQNEAQ. The CDR3 contains 12 residues. V gave up 3 bases and J gave up 7 bases, with 10 bases separating them. Sequencing was performed with immunoSEQ multiplex PCR; in TCRdb, only in-frame clones are kept and a portion is missing. The sample has about 120,000 clones; around 96% are singletons. The input for sequencing was unstimulated CD8+ T cells sorted from spleen or lymph node cells, taken before intestinal transplant. This clonotype was sampled from a human donor who received an intestinal transplant. V usage is TRBV7-8 and J usage is TRBJ2-7, with unresolved D. The DNA of the CDR3 is TGTGCCAGCAGCTTGGGAACTGGGGAGCAGTACTTC. Its protein is CASSLGTGEQYF.